The source of this T cell receptor beta chain is a study of response to subunit inactivated influenza vaccine. TCRdb fed the RT-PCR reads into MiXCR, producing one record per CDR3 protein. The data show 530,000 or so distinct CDR3 sequences, about an eighth seen once. This clonotype was seen repeatedly, ten times or more. The antigen is undetermined. Study results and caveats: Authors suggested each seasonal flu vaccination may recruit only limited numbers of new T cells.

Trimming at V came to 0 bases and at J to 4 bases, leaving 6 bases not matched to a gene. CDR3 length equals 18 residues. CDR1 and CDR2 (germline): SGHRS, YFSETQ. The sample consisted of PBMCs from blood, taken on the day of vaccination. The source is a man aged 45-60 years who received an inactivated influenza vaccine. The V call is TRBV5-1, the J call TRBJ2-1; 14 positions agree with TRBD2. The CDR3 reads CASSLVGLAGGPYNEQFF. The CDR3 nucleotides read TGCGCCAGCAGCTTGGTTGGACTAGCGGGAGGCCCATACAATGAGCAGTTCTTC. The variable domain in full, completed from reference TRBV5-1 and TRBJ2-1, reads KAGVTQTPRYLIKTRGQQVTLSCSPISGHRSVSWYQQTPGQGLQFLFEYFSETQRNKGNFPGRFSGRQFSNSRSEMNVSTLELGDSALYLCASSLVGLAGGPYNEQFFGPGTRLTVL.